This T cell receptor beta chain was retrieved from a study of regulatory T cells in long-lasting Graves disease. Germline V gene lookup returns CDR1 DFQATT and CDR2 SNEGSKA (reference sequence). The ends were cut back, 3 bases at V and 5 bases at J, with 13 bases in the middle. The CDR3 spans 14 residues. Study-level findings and limits: Small sample size may have lowered accuracy. Among persistent patients, a larger number of public clonotypes were shared (approximately 3,000) than among newly diagnosed patients (just over 950).

Relying on iRepertoire HTBI primers and Arm-PCR of CDR3 regions, the team built TCR beta libraries. In the original processing: Analysis of the samples identified 50 to 75 TRBV and 14 TRBJ segments. Each CDR3 protein is one row after TCRdb ran MiXCR on the multiplex PCR reads. These V and J calls originate from TCRdb's pipeline instead of the authors' own analysis. Among 650,000 to 700,000 distinct CDR3 sequences listed, approximately 29% were seen once. The time point denotes: persistent/refractory GD, antithyroid drugs over 5 years with positive TRAb. The TCR library was made from RNA that had been extracted from PBMCs in TRIzol. Staff took about 10 milliliters of peripheral blood and put it into EDTA tubes. This clonotype was counted only a few times. Antigen unknown.

This sample comprised peripheral blood mononuclear cells (PBMCs), obtained when the disease was refractory, from a patient treated with antithyroid drugs. The sequence was collected from a female donor with Graves disease. This rearrangement joins TRBV20-1 to TRBJ1-4; D gene ambiguous. Here the CDR3 DNA reads TGCAGTGCTAGTGGACCCTTAATAAATGAAAAACTGTTTTTT. Residues: CSASGPLINEKLFF.